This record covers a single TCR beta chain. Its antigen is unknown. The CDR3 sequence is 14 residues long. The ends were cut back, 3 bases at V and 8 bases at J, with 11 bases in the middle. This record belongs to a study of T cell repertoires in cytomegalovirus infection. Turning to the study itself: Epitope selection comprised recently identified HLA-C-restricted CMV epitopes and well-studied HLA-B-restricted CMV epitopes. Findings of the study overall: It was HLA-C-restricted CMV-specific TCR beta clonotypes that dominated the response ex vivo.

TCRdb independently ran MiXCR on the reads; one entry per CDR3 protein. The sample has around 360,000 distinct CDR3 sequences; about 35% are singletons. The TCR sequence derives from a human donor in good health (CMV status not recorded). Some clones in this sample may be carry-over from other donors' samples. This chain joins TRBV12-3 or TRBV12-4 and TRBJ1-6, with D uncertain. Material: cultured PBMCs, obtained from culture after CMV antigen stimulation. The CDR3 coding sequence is TGTGCCAGCAGTTTCGGCAGGAGTGATTCACCCCTCCACTTT. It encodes CASSFGRSDSPLHF.